Presented here are 5 T cell receptor beta chains from one specimen sequenced in a study of beta chain features in type 1 diabetes (dated by TCRdb to 2016 to 2019). The receptor library was made with the immunoSEQ multiplex PCR assay. The entire isolated RNA was reverse transcribed using the High Capacity cDNA Reverse Transcription Kit, and thus expressed TCRB transcripts were sequenced. Here the immuneACCESS table is served through TCRdb, limited to in-frame sequences with V and J called. Missing clones are a known gap in these copies; in checked studies unresolved V genes cover under half, and the rest lacks a known reason. A total of hundreds of thousands of clones appear in this sample, less than 15% of them only once. The ten largest clones capture approximately 7% of the sample. The specimen sequenced was central memory CD4+ T cells from blood. The receptors shown here come from a man aged 25 to 40 in good health.

The rearrangement links TRBV5-6 to TRBJ1-2, with D uncertain. Deletions cut 1 base from V and 7 bases from J, with 5 bases between. Germline V CDR1 and CDR2: SGHDT, YYEEEE. The CDR3 covers 11 residues. CDR3 in DNA: TGTGCCAGCAGCTTGCTGTCTGGCTACACCTTC. It codes for CASSLLSGYTF.

The V call is TRBV2, the J call TRBJ2-1; possible D gene TRBD2, 6 bases. V was trimmed by 3 bases and J by 7 bases, leaving 13 bases between them. Germline CDR1 SNHLY, CDR2 FYNNEI. The CDR3 has 14 amino acids. The CDR3 spells CASSDLGAGNEQFF. CDR3 DNA sequence: TGTGCCAGCAGTGATCTCGGGGCGGGAAATGAGCAGTTCTTC.

This clone appeared a few times. V usage is TRBV25-1 and J usage is TRBJ1-2; D remains ambiguous. The CDR3 runs to 12 residues. Germline V gene lookup returns CDR1 MGHDK and CDR2 SYGVNS. Trimming removed 4 bases from V and 8 bases from J, with 11 bases in between. This CDR3 is CASSVPVRGYTF. CDR3 coding DNA: TGTGCCAGCAGTGTCCCAGTAAGAGGCTACACCTTC.

The genes are TRBV7-6 and TRBJ2-3, with D possibly being TRBD2 (5 bases). The CDR3 is 15 residues long. Trimming took off 4 bases at V and 2 bases at J, with 13 bases between the two ends. CDR1 is SGHVS, CDR2 FNYEAQ, per germline. The CDR3, as DNA: TGTGCCAGCAGCTCCCGAGGGATAGACACAGATACGCAGTATTTT. Amino acids: CASSSRGIDTDTQYF. Looking up the rest from reference TRBV7-6 and TRBJ2-3 gives the full variable domain: GAGVSQSPRYKVTKRGQDVALRCDPISGHVSLYWYRQALGQGPEFLTYFNYEAQQDKSGLPNDRFSAERPEGSISTLTIQRTEQRDSAMYRCASSSRGIDTDTQYFGPGTRLTVL.

A few counts support this clone. This chain uses TRBV29-1 with TRBJ1-5; 9 bases align to TRBD1. The CDR3 totals 12 residues. The germline V gene has CDR1 SQVTM and CDR2 ANQGSEA. The junction had 2 bases not matched to a gene; V was cut back by 4 bases and J by 7 bases. CDR3 region: CSVGDRDQPQHF. The CDR3 DNA is TGCAGCGTTGGGGACAGGGACCAGCCCCAGCATTTT.